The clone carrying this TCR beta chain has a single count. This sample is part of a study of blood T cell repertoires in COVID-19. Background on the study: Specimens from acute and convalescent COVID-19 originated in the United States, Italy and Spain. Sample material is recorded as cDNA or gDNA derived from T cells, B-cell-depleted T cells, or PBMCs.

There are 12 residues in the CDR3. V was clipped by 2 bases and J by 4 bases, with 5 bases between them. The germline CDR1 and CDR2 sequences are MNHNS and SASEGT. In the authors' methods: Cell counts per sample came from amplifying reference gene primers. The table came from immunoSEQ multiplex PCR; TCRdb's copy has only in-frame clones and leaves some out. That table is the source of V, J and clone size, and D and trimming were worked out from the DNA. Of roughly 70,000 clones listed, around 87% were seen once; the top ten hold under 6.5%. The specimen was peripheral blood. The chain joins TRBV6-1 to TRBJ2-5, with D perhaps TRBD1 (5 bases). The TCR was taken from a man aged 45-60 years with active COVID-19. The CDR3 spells CASSEQGETQYF. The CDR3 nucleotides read TGTGCCAGCAGTGAACAGGGAGAGACCCAGTACTTC.